This section outlines one TCR beta chain sequence together with its context. V was clipped by 2 bases and J by 6 bases; unmatched bases: 12. Germline V CDR1 and CDR2: LNHDA, SQIVND (reference sequence). The CDR3 consists of 17 residues. In the original analysis: Amplification from reference gene primers served as the basis for estimated nucleated cell counts. Sequencing was performed with immunoSEQ multiplex PCR; in TCRdb, only in-frame clones are kept and a portion is missing. The D gene and trimming were derived from the DNA, and the V and J assignments and clone size from that table. Of fewer than 400,000 clones detected, roughly 88% appear once; the ten largest clones hold about 5%. The data derive from a study of blood T cell repertoires in COVID-19. Whole-study context: Sources were T cells, B-cell-depleted T cells, or PBMCs; the material itself was cDNA or gDNA.

Grouping used clinical history reported by participants in a survey and questionnaire. The clonotype originates from a man aged 30 to 39 who had recovered from COVID-19. The specimen was PBMCs or T cells enriched from blood (not recorded which). The chain is built from TRBV19 and TRBJ1-5, with 8 bases identical to TRBD1. The CDR3 DNA follows: TGTGCCAGTAGTATACTAGGACAGGGCTCTGGCGCTCAGCCCCAGCATTTT. It yields the protein CASSILGQGSGAQPQHF.